This T cell receptor (beta chain) was sequenced during a study of blood T cell repertoires in COVID-19. Study at large: The samples span acute and convalescent COVID-19 from the United States, Italy and Spain. PBMCs, B-cell-depleted T cells, or T cells were the source of the cDNA or gDNA that made up the material.

Study processing details: Amplification of reference gene primers was used by the study to estimate nucleated cell counts. Profiled with immunoSEQ multiplex PCR; TCRdb holds only in-frame clones, not every one. V and J calls and clone size follow that table, whereas D and trimming were derived from the DNA. The profile shows roughly 66,000 clones, about nine tenths of them singletons. The sequencing input was peripheral blood. The clonotype was recovered from a human donor with active COVID-19. The donor label of this sample is uncertain.

In nucleotides, the CDR3 is TGTGCCAGAGACAGAGAGGATTTCTTT. Translating gives CARDREDFF. V usage is TRBV21-1 and J usage is TRBJ1-1; the D call in the table, TRBD1, was not verified against the DNA. TRBV21-1 is termed a pseudogene. The CDR3 runs to 9 residues.